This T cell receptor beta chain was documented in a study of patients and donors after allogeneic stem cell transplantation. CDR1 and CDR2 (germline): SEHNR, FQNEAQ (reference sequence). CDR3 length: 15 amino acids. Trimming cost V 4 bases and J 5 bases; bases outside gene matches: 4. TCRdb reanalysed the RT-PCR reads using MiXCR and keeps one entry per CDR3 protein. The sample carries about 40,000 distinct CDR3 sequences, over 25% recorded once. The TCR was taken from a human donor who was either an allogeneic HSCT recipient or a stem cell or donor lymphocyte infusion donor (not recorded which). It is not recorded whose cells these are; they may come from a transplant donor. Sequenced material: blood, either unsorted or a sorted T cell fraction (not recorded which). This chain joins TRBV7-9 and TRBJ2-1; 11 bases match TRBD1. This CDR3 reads CASSYGQGAHNEQFF. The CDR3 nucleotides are TGTGCCAGCAGCTACGGACAGGGGGCGCACAATGAGCAGTTCTTC. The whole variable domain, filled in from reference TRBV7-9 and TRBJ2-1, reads DTGVSQNPRHKITKRGQNVTFRCDPISEHNRLYWYRQTLGQGPEFLTYFQNEAQLEKSRLLSDRFSAERPKGSFSTLEIQRTEQGDSAMYLCASSYGQGAHNEQFFGPGTRLTVL.